This T cell receptor beta chain was recorded in a study of blood T cell repertoires in COVID-19. This table comes from immunoSEQ multiplex PCR, and its TCRdb copy is limited to in-frame clones, with some not included. The sample has about 250,000 clones, approximately 88% seen once. Germline V gives CDR1 SEHNR, CDR2 FQNEAQ (reference sequence). This CDR3 spans 14 amino acids. V was shortened by 5 bases and J by 7 bases, with 12 bases between the two germline ends. The sequenced material came from peripheral blood. The chain combines TRBV7-9 with TRBJ1-6, with D possibly TRBD1 on 6 matching bases. This sequence originates from a woman aged 25 to 39 with COVID-19, enrolled during active disease. The CDR3 coding sequence is TGTGCCAGCAGCCAAACAGGGATCAATTCACCCCTCCACTTT. Amino acid sequence: CASSQTGINSPLHF.